This T cell receptor beta chain stems from a study of control samples from healthy donors and cancer patients. The germline gives CDR1 LGHDT, CDR2 YNNKEL (reference sequence). The CDR3 extends over 14 amino acids. V was clipped by 4 bases and J by 2 bases; unmatched bases: 2. Assay used: immunoSEQ multiplex PCR; TCRdb lists only in-frame clones, some missing. Here the sample spans some 51,000 clones, nearly 90% being singletons. The TCR originated in a man in his fifties in good health. This sequence joins TRBV3-1 (or the pseudogene TRBV3-2) and TRBJ2-3; 8 nucleotides match TRBD2. The sequenced sample was blood. As DNA, the CDR3 is TGTGCCAGCAGCCTTAGCGGGGCCACAGATACGCAGTATTTT. Its protein product is CASSLSGATDTQYF.